These T cell receptor beta chains were read from a single sample in a study of tumor and adjacent non-tumor tissue in lung cancer. TCRdb called the multiplex PCR reads again in MiXCR, with one record for every CDR3 protein. Counted here are roughly 76,000 distinct CDR3 sequences, nearly 70% occurring once; the ten biggest clones make up roughly 12%. The sequenced sample consisted of lung tumor tissue. The receptors derive from a woman aged 70-85 years with non-small cell lung cancer. The CDR3 runs from the conserved cysteine through the conserved F or W. D genes are given only for firm matches. Expanded clones are given a class, and other clones once, few, many or no size at all.

v_call	d_call	clone_size	j_call	cdr3_nt	cdr3_aa
TRBV4-2	TRBD1	NA	TRBJ2-1	TGTGCCAGCAGCCATGCAACAGGGGGCACCGACAATGAGCAGTTTTTC	CASSHATGGTDNEQFF
TRBV29-1	NA	NA	TRBJ1-4	TGCAGCGTGGGGCCCGATCAACTGGAAAAACTGTTTTTT	CSVGPDQLEKLFF
TRBV5-5	NA	many	TRBJ2-7	TGTGCCAGCAGCCTTGAGGACAGTACCTACGAGCAGTACTTC	CASSLEDSTYEQYF
TRBV7-2	TRBD2	NA	TRBJ2-7	TGTGCCAGCAGCTTAGCTACAGCGGGAGTGTCAGAGCAGTACTTC	CASSLATAGVSEQYF
TRBV6-5	TRBD2	NA	TRBJ2-3	TGTGCAAGCAGTTACAGCGGGGGGAGCACAGGTGCGCAGTATTTT	CASSYSGGSTGAQYF
TRBV12-3/TRBV12-4	NA	NA	TRBJ2-5	TGTGCCAGCAGTTTTACGGTGGGACTCCAAGAGACCCAGTACTTC	CASSFTVGLQETQYF
TRBV28	TRBD2	NA	TRBJ2-7	TGTGCCAGCAGTCTTCCTACAGGCACTAGCGGAGCTGGTACCTACGAGCAGTACTTC	CASSLPTGTSGAGTYEQYF
TRBV6-5	NA	NA	TRBJ2-5	TGTGCTAGCAGCCCCGATTGGAGCGAGTGCAGGGAGACCCAGTACTTT	CASSPDWSECRETQYF
TRBV7-9	NA	many	TRBJ1-1	TGTGCCAGCAGCATAGGGCATGTGAACACTGAAGCTTTCTTT	CASSIGHVNTEAFF
TRBV28	NA	NA	TRBJ2-1	TGTGCCAGCAGTTCCCAGCGGGTGATCTCCTACAATGAGCAGTTCTTC	CASSSQRVISYNEQFF
TRBV6-5	NA	NA	TRBJ2-2	TGTGCCAGCAGTCACAGGGTTACGGCGAACACCGGAGAGCTGCTTTTT	CASSHRVTANTGELLF
TRBV6-5	NA	NA	TRBJ2-6	TGTGCCAGCAGTTCTATTAGATCTGGGGCCAACGTCCTACCTTTC	CASSSIRSGANVLPF
TRBV30	NA	NA	TRBJ1-5	TGTGCCTGGACCCCTAGGGGGTGTTCAAATCAGCCCCAGCATTTT	CAWTPRGCSNQPQHF
TRBV7-2	NA	NA	TRBJ2-2	TGTGCCAGCAGCCCCACAATATCCACCGGGGAGCTGTTTTTT	CASSPTISTGELFF
TRBV30	NA	NA	TRBJ2-2	TGTGCCTGGACCGGCGAGACATCTACCGGGGAGCTGTCTTTT	CAWTGETSTGELSF
TRBV10-3	NA	NA	TRBJ2-7	TGTGCCATCTGTGATGTATTTAGCTCCTACGAGCAGTACTTC	CAICDVFSSYEQYF
TRBV6-6	NA	many	TRBJ2-7	TGTGCCACAAGGGAACGGGACACCCCCTACGAGCAGTACTTC	CATRERDTPYEQYF
TRBV5-5	TRBD1	once	TRBJ2-7	TGTGCCAGCAGCTTACGGACAGGCTCCTACGAGCGGTACTTT	CASSLRTGSYERYF
TRBV6-1	NA	once	TRBJ2-1	TGTCCCTGCATGGGTCCATTTAACAATGAGCAGTTCTTC	CPCMGPFNNEQFF
TRBV28	NA	NA	TRBJ2-5	TGTGCCAACAGTCCCGGACAGAAGCAAGAGACCCAGTACTTC	CANSPGQKQETQYF
TRBV20-1	NA	few	TRBJ1-2	TGCAGTGCTCTTAACAGGGAAAAAGGGGATGGCTACACCTTC	CSALNREKGDGYTF
TRBV7-9	NA	NA	TRBJ2-7	TGTGCTAGCAACACAATGGGGTTGCTGGGGGCCCACGAGCAGTACTTC	CASNTMGLLGAHEQYF
TRBV28	NA	NA	TRBJ2-2	NA	CASRRTGLGAGSCFF
TRBV29-1	NA	NA	TRBJ2-6	TGCACCGTTCTAGGGACAAGGATAACTGGGGCCAACGTCCTGACTTTC	CTVLGTRITGANVLTF
TRBV7-9	TRBD2	NA	TRBJ2-2	TGTGCCAGTAGCCCGGGACTAGCGTACGACGGGGAGCTGTTTTTT	CASSPGLAYDGELFF
TRBV6-2/TRBV6-3	TRBD2	NA	TRBJ2-7	TGTGACAGCAGTGGCCTAGGGCGGGAGGACAACGAGCAGTACTTC	CDSSGLGREDNEQYF
TRBV4-1	NA	many	TRBJ1-2	TGCGCCAGCAGCCGACAAAGGACGGAGACGGACTATGGCTACACCTTC	CASSRQRTETDYGYTF
TRBV5-4	NA	NA	TRBJ2-5	TGTGCCAGCAGCATCCGAGCGATTCAAGAGGCCCAGTGCTTC	CASSIRAIQEAQCF
TRBV28	TRBD2	NA	TRBJ2-3	TGTGCCAGTAGGTTAAGACTAGCGGACAGCACAGATACGCAGTATTTT	CASRLRLADSTDTQYF